This TCR beta chain is drawn from a study of cytomegalovirus exposure and HLA in healthy donors. Study-level results: Follow-up analysis later connected one missense variant in DCLRE1C with trimming of TCR beta V- and J-genes.

The PCR contained 60 Vbeta and 13 Jbeta primers. Sequencing was performed with immunoSEQ multiplex PCR; in TCRdb, only in-frame clones are kept and a portion is missing. The data hold 150,000 or so clones, with more than 60% observed a single time. The CDR3 totals 13 residues. Germline V gene lookup returns CDR1 KGHSH and CDR2 LQKENI. The V end lost 6 bases, the J end lost 3 bases, and 9 bases lay between the germline ends. In the case of this clone: Antigen unknown.

The sequencing input was PBMCs. The rearrangement uses TRBV18 and TRBJ2-1; the D gene is possibly TRBD2 (5 bases). The origin of this receptor is a female donor in good health and CMV-seronegative. The CDR3 reads CASSPDYYNEQFF. CDR3 nucleotide sequence: TGTGCCAGCTCCCCCGACTACTACAATGAGCAGTTCTTC.